The rows below give T cell receptor beta chains drawn from one sample of a study of blood T cells in healthy people across ages. TCRdb fed the 5' RACE reads into MiXCR, producing one record per CDR3 protein. The repertoire holds some 790,000 distinct CDR3 sequences, with less than 35% as singletons. The specimen sequenced was blood. Source of these receptors: a woman aged 80 or older in good health. Each CDR3 is given with its conserved first and last residue.

j_call,v_call,cdr3_aa
TRBJ2-3,TRBV3-1,CASSQEGGTDTQYF
TRBJ2-2,TRBV29-1,CSVPGLANTGELFF
TRBJ1-2,TRBV29-1,CSVDQRGDGGLRNTYGYTF
TRBJ2-5,TRBV11-2,CASSPQGGDEQYF
TRBJ1-1,TRBV6-2/TRBV6-3,CASSTTAMNTEAFF
TRBJ2-7,TRBV7-2,CASSFETGSSYEQYF
TRBJ1-6,TRBV9,CASSAQGGYNSPLHF
TRBJ2-3,TRBV9,CASSSPHLDMVADTQYF
TRBJ1-4,TRBV20-1,CSASWGEEKLFF
TRBJ2-2,TRBV5-4,CASSWTSSDTGELFF
TRBJ2-1,TRBV18,CASSQTLAGGNNEQFF
TRBJ2-1,TRBV21-1,CASSGDGSSYNEQFF
TRBJ1-1,TRBV7-2,CASSLRSRDRANTEAFF
TRBJ2-1,TRBV20-1,CSASLAGGQRNEQFF
TRBJ1-5,TRBV6-8,CASRQTAGGPSNQPQHF
TRBJ1-6,TRBV4-1,CASSQDTGGLPLHF
TRBJ2-1,TRBV20-1,CSARPTSGGFNEQFF
TRBJ1-1,TRBV12-3/TRBV12-4,CASSFSVVNTEAFF
TRBJ2-1,TRBV10-3,CAISAQIQFSYNEQFF
TRBJ2-1,TRBV6-5,CASSYLAGEPYNEQFF
TRBJ2-3,TRBV6-2/TRBV6-3,CASRFVGGGTDTQYF
TRBJ2-3,TRBV2,CASSGWQGGGTDTQYF
TRBJ2-3,TRBV25-1,CASSGSGGGDTQYF
TRBJ2-7,TRBV27,CASPLRGKLAEQYF
TRBJ1-5,TRBV28,CASVWERDNQPQHF
TRBJ1-1,TRBV5-5,CASSLVGTASEAFF
TRBJ2-5,TRBV7-8,CASSLGMGETQYF
TRBJ1-5,TRBV27,CASRTLTGGPNQPQHF
TRBJ2-1,TRBV9,CASSVNIYNEQFF
-,TRBV5-5,CASSQDYNAYEQYF
TRBJ2-1,TRBV5-1,CASSLALAGLGSDEQFF
TRBJ1-4,TRBV2,CASSGNRATNEKLFF
TRBJ2-5,TRBV7-9,CASSLDVSQETQYF
TRBJ1-1,TRBV20-1,CSATSPRGLHPEAFF
TRBJ2-7,TRBV18,CASSPPGRGQYEQYF
-,TRBV21-1,CASSAPAGFGETQYF
TRBJ1-2,TRBV20-1,CSAKSGDGRNNGYTF
TRBJ2-5,TRBV7-9,CASSPRTGWLETQYF
TRBJ2-5,TRBV11-2,CASSLDTAGRPKTQYF
TRBJ1-5,TRBV5-1,CASSLGSLNQPQHF
TRBJ2-5,TRBV20-1,CSATLPEKETQYF
TRBJ1-6,TRBV19,CASSTTTGLNSPLHF
TRBJ2-7,TRBV28,CASSTGTGGPYEQYF
TRBJ1-2,TRBV7-2,CASSITGIGYTF
TRBJ1-5,TRBV15,CATSRGAGGTDNSNQPQHF
TRBJ2-5,TRBV6-5,CASRGTGDETQYF
TRBJ2-3,TRBV7-2,CASSSPGQAISTDTQYF
TRBJ2-3,TRBV7-2,CASSLEPSGPRDTQYF